Below, one TCR beta chain is given with its context. Per the germline V gene, CDR1 is LNHDA and CDR2 is SQIVND (reference sequence). V shed 4 bases and J 9 bases; nucleotides not matched to a gene: 12. The CDR3 totals 16 residues. This sample was taken from a study of blood T cell repertoires in COVID-19. About the study: Donors in the United States, Italy and Spain gave samples during acute or convalescent COVID-19. PBMCs, B-cell-depleted T cells, or T cells provided the cDNA or gDNA that made up the material.

Original data processing: Scientists estimated how many nucleated cells there were by amplifying reference gene primers. Repertoires were generated with immunoSEQ multiplex PCR, while TCRdb's copy carries only in-frame clones and drops some. V and J calls and clone size are those listed in that table; D and trimming were worked out from the DNA. The data contain 200,000 to 250,000 clones, 75% to 85% of them singletons. The TCR originated in a human donor in a cohort sampled during active COVID-19. Sample: peripheral blood. This chain uses TRBV19 with TRBJ1-5; 10 positions agree with TRBD1. CDR3 region: CASSRTGTGEESPQHF. The CDR3 nucleotides read TGTGCCAGTAGTAGAACCGGGACAGGGGAGGAGTCGCCCCAGCATTTT. The full variable domain, its missing parts supplied by reference TRBV19 and TRBJ1-5, is DGGITQSPKYLFRKEGQNVTLSCEQNLNHDAMYWYRQDPGQGLRLIYYSQIVNDFQKGDIAEGYSVSREKKESFPLTVTSAQKNPTAFYLCASSRTGTGEESPQHFGDGTRLSIL.